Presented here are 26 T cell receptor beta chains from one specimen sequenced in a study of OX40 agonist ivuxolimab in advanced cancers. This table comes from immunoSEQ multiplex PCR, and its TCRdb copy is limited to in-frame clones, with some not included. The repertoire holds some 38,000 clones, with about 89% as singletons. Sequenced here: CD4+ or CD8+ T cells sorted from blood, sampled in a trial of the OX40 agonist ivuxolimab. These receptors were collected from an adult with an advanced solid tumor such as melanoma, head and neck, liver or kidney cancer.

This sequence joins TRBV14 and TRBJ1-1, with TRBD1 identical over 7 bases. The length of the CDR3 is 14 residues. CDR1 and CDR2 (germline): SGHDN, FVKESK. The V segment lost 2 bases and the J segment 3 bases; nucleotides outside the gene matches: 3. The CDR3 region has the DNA TGTGCCAGCAGCCAACTCAGGGGGTACACTGAAGCTTTCTTT. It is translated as CASSQLRGYTEAFF.

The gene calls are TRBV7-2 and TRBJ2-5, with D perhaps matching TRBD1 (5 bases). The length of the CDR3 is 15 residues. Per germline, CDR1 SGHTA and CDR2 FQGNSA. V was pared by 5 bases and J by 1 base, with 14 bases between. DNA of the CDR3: TGTGCCAGCAGCCAAGGGGCGACAGTCCAAGAGACCCAGTACTTC. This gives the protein CASSQGATVQETQYF.

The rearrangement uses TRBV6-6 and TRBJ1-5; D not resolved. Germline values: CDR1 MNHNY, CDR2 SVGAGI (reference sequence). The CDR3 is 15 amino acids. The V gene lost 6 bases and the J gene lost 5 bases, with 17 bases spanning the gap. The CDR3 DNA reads TGTGCCAGCAGACCACCAGGAGGACGGGATCAGCCCCAGCATTTT. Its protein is CASRPPGGRDQPQHF.

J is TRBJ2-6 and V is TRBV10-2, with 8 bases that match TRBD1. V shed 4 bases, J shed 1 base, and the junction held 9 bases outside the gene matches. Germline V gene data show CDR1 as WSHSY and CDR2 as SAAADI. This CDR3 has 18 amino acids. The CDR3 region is CASSGQGPSLSGANVLTF. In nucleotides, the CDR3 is TGCGCCAGCAGTGGACAGGGGCCCTCCTTATCTGGGGCCAACGTCCTGACTTTC.

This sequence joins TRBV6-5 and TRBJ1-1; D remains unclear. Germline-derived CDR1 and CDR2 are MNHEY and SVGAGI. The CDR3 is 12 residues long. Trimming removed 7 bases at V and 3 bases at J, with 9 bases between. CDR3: CASKNGYTEAFF. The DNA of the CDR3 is TGTGCCAGCAAGAACGGTTACACTGAAGCTTTCTTT.

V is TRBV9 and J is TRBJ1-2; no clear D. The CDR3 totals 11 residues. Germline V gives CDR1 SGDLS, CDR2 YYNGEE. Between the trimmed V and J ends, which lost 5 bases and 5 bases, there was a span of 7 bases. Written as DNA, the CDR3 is TGTGCCAGCAGGACAACATATGGCTACACCTTC. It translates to CASRTTYGYTF.

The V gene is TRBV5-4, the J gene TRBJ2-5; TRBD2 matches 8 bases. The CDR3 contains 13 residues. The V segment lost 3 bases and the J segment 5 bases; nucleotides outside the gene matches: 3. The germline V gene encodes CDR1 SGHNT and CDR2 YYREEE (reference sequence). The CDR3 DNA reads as TGTGCCAGCAGCTCATCGGGGGGGGAGACCCAGTACTTC. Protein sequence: CASSSSGGETQYF.

CDR3 nucleotides: TGCGCCAGCAGCTTGGCCACCGGGTACGAGCAGTACTTC. It translates to CASSLATGYEQYF. The V call is TRBV5-1, the J call TRBJ2-7; no clear D gene. The germline V gene has CDR1 SGHRS and CDR2 YFSETQ. The V end lost 0 bases, the J end lost 4 bases, and 8 bases lay between the germline ends. CDR3 length: 13 amino acids.

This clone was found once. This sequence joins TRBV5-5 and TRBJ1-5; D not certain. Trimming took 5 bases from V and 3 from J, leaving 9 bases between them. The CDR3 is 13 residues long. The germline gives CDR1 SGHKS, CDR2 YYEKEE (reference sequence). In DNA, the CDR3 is TGTGCCAGCAGTTCGACTAACAATCAGCCCCAGCATTTT. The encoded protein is CASSSTNNQPQHF.

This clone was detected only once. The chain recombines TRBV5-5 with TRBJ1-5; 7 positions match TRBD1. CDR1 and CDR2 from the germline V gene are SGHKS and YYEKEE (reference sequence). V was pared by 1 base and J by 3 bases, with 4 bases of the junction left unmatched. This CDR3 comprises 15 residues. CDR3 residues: CASSLRGTVNQPQHF. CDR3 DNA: TGTGCCAGCAGCTTGAGAGGGACAGTCAATCAGCCCCAGCATTTT.

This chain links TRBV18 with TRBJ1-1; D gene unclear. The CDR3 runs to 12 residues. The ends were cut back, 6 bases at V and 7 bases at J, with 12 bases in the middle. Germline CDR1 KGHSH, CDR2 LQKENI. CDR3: CASSLGLIEAFF. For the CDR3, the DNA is TGTGCCAGCTCCCTAGGTCTTATTGAAGCTTTCTTT.

CDR3 sequence (DNA): TGCGCCAGCAGTTCTGGACAGCAATGGCAAGAGACCCAGTACTTC. This encodes CASSSGQQWQETQYF. The V and J genes are TRBV5-1 and TRBJ2-5; possible D gene TRBD1, 6 bases. The CDR3 totals 15 residues. The germline V gene encodes CDR1 SGHRS and CDR2 YFSETQ. V lost 5 bases and J 2 bases, leaving 16 bases between the germline ends.

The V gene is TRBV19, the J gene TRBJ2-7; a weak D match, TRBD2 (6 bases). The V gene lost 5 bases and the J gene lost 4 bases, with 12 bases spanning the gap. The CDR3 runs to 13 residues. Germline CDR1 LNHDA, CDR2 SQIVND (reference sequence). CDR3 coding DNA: TGTGCCAGTAGTGGAGGAGGACTATACGAGCAGTACTTC. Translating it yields CASSGGGLYEQYF.

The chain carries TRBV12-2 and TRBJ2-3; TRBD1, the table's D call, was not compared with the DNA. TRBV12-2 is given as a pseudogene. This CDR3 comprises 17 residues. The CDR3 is CASRFREGQGITDTQYF. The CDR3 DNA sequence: TGTGCAAGTCGCTTTCGAGAGGGACAGGGGATCACAGATACGCAGTATTTT.

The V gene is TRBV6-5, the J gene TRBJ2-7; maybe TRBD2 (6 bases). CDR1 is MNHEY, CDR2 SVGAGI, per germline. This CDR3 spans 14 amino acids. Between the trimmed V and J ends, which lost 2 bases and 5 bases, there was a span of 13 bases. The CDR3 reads CASSYGRSNDEQYF. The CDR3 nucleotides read TGTGCCAGCAGTTACGGGAGGAGCAATGACGAGCAGTACTTC.

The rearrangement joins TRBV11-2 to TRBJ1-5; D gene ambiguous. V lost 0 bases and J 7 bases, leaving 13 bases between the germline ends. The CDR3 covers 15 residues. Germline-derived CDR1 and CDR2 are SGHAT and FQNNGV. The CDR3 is CASSLDSGEGQPQHF. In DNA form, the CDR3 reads TGTGCCAGCAGCTTAGATTCCGGGGAAGGCCAGCCCCAGCATTTT.

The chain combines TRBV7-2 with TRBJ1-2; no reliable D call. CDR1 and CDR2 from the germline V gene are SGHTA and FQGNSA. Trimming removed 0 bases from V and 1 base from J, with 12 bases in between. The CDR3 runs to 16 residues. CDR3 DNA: TGTGCCAGCAGCTTAGCGGATGTGAAGCTTAACTATGGCTACACCTTC. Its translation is CASSLADVKLNYGYTF.

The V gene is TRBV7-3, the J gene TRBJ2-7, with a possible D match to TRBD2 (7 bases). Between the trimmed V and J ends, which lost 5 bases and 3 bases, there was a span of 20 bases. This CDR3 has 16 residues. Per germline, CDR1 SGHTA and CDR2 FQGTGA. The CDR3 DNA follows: TGTGCCAGCAGCCTCGGACGGGGGGCAAATGGCTACGAGCAGTACTTC. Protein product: CASSLGRGANGYEQYF.

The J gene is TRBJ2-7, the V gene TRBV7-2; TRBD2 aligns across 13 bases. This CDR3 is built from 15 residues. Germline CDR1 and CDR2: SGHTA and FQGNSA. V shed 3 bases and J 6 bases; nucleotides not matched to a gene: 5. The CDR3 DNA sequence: TGTGCCAGCAGCTTTACCGGGACTAGCGGGGCCGAGCAGTACTTC. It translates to CASSFTGTSGAEQYF. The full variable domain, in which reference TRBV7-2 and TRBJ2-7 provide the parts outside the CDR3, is GAGVSQSPSNKVTEKGKDVELRCDPISGHTALYWYRQSLGQGLEFLIYFQGNSAPDKSGLPSDRFSAERTGGSVSTLTIQRTQQEDSAVYLCASSFTGTSGAEQYFGPGTRLTVT.

Here the CDR3 DNA reads TGTGCCAGCAGTGTTGAACGACCCGAGATCAATCAGCCCCAGCATTTT. Its translation is CASSVERPEINQPQHF. The chain links TRBV6-1 to TRBJ1-5; no definite D call. Trimming pared 4 bases from V and 3 bases from J, leaving 16 bases between. The CDR3 extends over 16 amino acids. The germline CDR1 and CDR2 sequences are MNHNS and SASEGT.

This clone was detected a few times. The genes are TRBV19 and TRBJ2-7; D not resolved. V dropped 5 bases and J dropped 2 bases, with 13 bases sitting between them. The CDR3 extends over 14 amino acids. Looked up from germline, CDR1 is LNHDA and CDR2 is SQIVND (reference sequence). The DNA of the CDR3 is TGTGCCAGTAGTGGTTTCGGAAAAACCTACGAGCAGTACTTC. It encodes CASSGFGKTYEQYF. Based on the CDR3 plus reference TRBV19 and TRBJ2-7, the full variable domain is DGGITQSPKYLFRKEGQNVTLSCEQNLNHDAMYWYRQDPGQGLRLIYYSQIVNDFQKGDIAEGYSVSREKKESFPLTVTSAQKNPTAFYLCASSGFGKTYEQYFGPGTRLTVT.

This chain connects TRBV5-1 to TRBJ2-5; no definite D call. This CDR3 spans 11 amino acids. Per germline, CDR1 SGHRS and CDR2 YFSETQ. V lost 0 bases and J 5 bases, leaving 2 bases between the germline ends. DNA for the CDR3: TGCGCCAGCAGCTTGGCGGAGACCCAGTACTTC. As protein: CASSLAETQYF.

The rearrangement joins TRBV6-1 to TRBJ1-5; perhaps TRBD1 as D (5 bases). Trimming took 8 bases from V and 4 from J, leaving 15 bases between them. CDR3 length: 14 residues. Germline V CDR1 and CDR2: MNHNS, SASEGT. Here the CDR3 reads CASGTQLGNQPQHF. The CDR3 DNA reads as TGTGCCAGCGGGACCCAGCTGGGTAATCAGCCCCAGCATTTT.

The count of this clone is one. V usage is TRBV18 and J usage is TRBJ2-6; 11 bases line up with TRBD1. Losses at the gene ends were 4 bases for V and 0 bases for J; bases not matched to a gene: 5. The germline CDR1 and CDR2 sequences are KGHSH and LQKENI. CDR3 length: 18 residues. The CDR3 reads CASSLIGTGGSGANVLTF. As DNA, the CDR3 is TGTGCCAGCTCACTCATCGGGACAGGGGGCTCTGGGGCCAACGTCCTGACTTTC. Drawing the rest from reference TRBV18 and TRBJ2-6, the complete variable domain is NAGVMQNPRHLVRRRGQEARLRCSPMKGHSHVYWYRQLPEEGLKFMVYLQKENIIDESGMPKERFSAEFPKEGPSILRIQQVVRGDSAAYFCASSLIGTGGSGANVLTFGAGSRLTVL.

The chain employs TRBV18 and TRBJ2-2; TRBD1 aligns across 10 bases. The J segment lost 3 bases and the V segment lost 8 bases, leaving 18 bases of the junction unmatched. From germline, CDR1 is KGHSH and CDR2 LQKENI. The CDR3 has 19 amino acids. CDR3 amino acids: CASAVTLTGGALDTGELFF. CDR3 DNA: TGTGCCAGCGCCGTCACCCTGACAGGGGGCGCCCTAGACACCGGGGAGCTGTTTTTT.

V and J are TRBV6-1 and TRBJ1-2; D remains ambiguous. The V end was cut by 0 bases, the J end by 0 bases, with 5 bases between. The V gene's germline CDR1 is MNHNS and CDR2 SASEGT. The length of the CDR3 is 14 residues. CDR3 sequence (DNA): TGTGCCAGCAGTGAAGCGGGCCCTAACTATGGCTACACCTTC. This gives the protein CASSEAGPNYGYTF.